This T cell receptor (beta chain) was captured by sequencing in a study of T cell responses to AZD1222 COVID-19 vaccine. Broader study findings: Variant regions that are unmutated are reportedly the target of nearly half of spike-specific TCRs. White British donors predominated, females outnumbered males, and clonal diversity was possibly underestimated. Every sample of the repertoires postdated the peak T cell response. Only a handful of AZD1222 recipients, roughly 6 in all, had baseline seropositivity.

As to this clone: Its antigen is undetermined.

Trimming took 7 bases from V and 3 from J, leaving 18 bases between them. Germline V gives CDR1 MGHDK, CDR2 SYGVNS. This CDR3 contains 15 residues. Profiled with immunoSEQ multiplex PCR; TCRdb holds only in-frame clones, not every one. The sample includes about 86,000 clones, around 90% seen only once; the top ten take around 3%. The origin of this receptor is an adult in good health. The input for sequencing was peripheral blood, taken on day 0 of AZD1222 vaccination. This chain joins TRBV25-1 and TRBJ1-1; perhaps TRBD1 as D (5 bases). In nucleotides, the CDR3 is TGTGCCAGCATGTTCCGCGGACAAGGCCACACTGAAGCTTTCTTT. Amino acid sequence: CASMFRGQGHTEAFF.